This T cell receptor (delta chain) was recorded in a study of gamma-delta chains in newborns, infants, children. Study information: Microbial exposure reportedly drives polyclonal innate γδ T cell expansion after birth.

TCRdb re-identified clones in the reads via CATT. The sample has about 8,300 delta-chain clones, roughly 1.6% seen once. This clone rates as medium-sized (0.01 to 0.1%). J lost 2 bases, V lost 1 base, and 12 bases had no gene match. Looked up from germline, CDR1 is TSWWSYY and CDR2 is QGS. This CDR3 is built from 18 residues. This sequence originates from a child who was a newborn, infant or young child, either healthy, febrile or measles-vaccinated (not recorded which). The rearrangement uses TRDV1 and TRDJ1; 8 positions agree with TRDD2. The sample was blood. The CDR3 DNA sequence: TGTGCTCTTGGGGAACCGTCTTCCTACCCCAACTTAACCGATAAACTCATCTTT. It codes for CALGEPSSYPNLTDKLIF.